The 17 T cell receptor beta chains below come from one sample, sequenced in a study of cytomegalovirus exposure and HLA in healthy donors. PCR primers comprised 60 Vbeta and 13 Jbeta primers. The assay was immunoSEQ multiplex PCR, and TCRdb's table has in-frame clones only and misses some. Among some 130,000 clones listed, under 90% were seen once. Sequenced input: PBMCs. The receptors here all came from a young man in good health and CMV-seronegative.

The chain combines TRBV28 with TRBJ1-2, with TRBD1 as a possible D gene (5 bases). Trimming took off 4 bases at V and 4 bases at J, with 22 bases between the two ends. The germline V gene has CDR1 MDHEN and CDR2 SYDVKM. CDR3 length: 17 residues. Here the CDR3 reads CASSSAGAAPLPYGYTF. The CDR3 DNA reads as TGTGCCAGCAGTTCGGCTGGGGCAGCGCCTTTGCCCTATGGCTACACCTTC.

The J gene is TRBJ1-2, the V gene TRBV6-1, with 7 bases that match TRBD1. CDR1 and CDR2 (germline): MNHNS, SASEGT. The CDR3 runs 12 residues. Trimming took 6 bases from V and 3 from J; bases not matched to a gene: 1. The CDR3 DNA reads TGTGCCAGCAGGCAGGGGGACTATGGCTACACCTTC. As protein: CASRQGDYGYTF.

This clone has just one count. The chain recombines TRBV11-2 with TRBJ2-7, with D tentatively TRBD2 (6 bases). Germline lookup yields CDR1 SGHAT and CDR2 FQNNGV. The CDR3 is made up of 17 amino acids. V was cut by 8 bases and J by 3 bases, with 26 bases left in between. CDR3 in amino acids: CASPEIRVSGGYYEQYF. In nucleotides, the CDR3 is TGTGCCAGCCCAGAGATCCGAGTGTCCGGGGGATACTACGAGCAGTACTTC.

The rearrangement joins TRBV9 to TRBJ1-1; 7 bases are shared with TRBD1. CDR1 is SGDLS and CDR2 is YYNGEE in the germline V gene. This CDR3 has 13 amino acids. V lost 3 bases and J lost 5; bases outside the gene matches: 4. The CDR3 region has the DNA TGTGCCAGCAGCGCAGGGGGTCGGACTGAAGCTTTCTTT. Residues: CASSAGGRTEAFF.

The chain uses TRBV28 and TRBJ1-2; possibly TRBD1 for D (5 bases). Trimming shortened V by 6 bases and J by 11 bases, and 25 bases separated the two germline ends. The germline CDR1 and CDR2 sequences are MDHEN and SYDVKM. The CDR3 is 15 residues long. The CDR3 DNA reads TGTGCCAGCAGCCTAGCCCGGGGGTTAAACACAGGATACACCTTC. It specifies CASSLARGLNTGYTF.

This chain joins TRBV30 and TRBJ2-7; 9 nucleotides match TRBD1. Germline loops: CDR1 GTSNPN, CDR2 SVGIG (reference sequence). V lost 3 bases, J lost 3 bases, and 6 bases stayed unmatched. The CDR3 totals 14 residues. The CDR3 sequence: CAWRNLGQGYEQYF. The CDR3 bases are TGTGCCTGGAGAAACTTGGGACAGGGCTACGAGCAGTACTTC.

The V gene is TRBV10-1, the J gene TRBJ1-1, with a tentative D call TRBD1 (5 bases). V gave up 0 bases and J gave up 4 bases, with 9 bases separating them. The CDR3 runs 14 residues. CDR1 is WNHNN, CDR2 SYGVQD, per germline (reference sequence). In DNA form, the CDR3 reads TGCGCCAGCAGTGAGTCCCAGGGTGTCACTGAAGCTTTCTTT. Protein sequence: CASSESQGVTEAFF.

This chain uses TRBV7-8 with TRBJ2-2; TRBD2 aligns across 7 bases. The CDR3 runs to 15 residues. Germline-derived CDR1 and CDR2 are SGHVS and FQNEAQ. V was clipped by 4 bases and J by 2 bases; unmatched bases: 4. CDR3 nucleotide sequence: TGTGCCAGCAGCTCGCCGGGACTAAACACCGGGGAGCTGTTTTTT. Amino acid sequence: CASSSPGLNTGELFF.

This rearrangement joins TRBV4-3 to TRBJ1-1; TRBD1 aligns across 9 bases. V trimming: 1 base; J trimming: 8 bases; junction bases outside the gene matches: 8. The CDR3 covers 15 residues. Germline CDR1 and CDR2: LGHNA and YSLEER. The CDR3 is CASSQALQGAVEAFF. CDR3 DNA sequence: TGCGCCAGCAGCCAAGCACTACAGGGGGCTGTGGAAGCTTTCTTT.

This clone was seen once. The CDR3 bases are TGTGCCAGCAGTTTAGGGCAGGGGGGTACCGGGGAGCTGTTTTTT. Translation: CASSLGQGGTGELFF. The V gene is TRBV28, the J gene TRBJ2-2; tentative D call: TRBD1 (7 bases). The CDR3 is 15 residues long. Germline lookup yields CDR1 MDHEN and CDR2 SYDVKM. V lost 2 bases, J lost 5 bases, and 12 bases lay in between. The entire variable domain, with the rest obtained from reference TRBV28 and TRBJ2-2, is as follows: DVKVTQSSRYLVKRTGEKVFLECVQDMDHENMFWYRQDPGLGLRLIYFSYDVKMKEKGDIPEGYSVSREKKERFSLILESASTNQTSMYLCASSLGQGGTGELFFGEGSRLTVL.

This clone was counted only a few times. This chain connects TRBV6-5 to TRBJ1-1; maybe TRBD1 (5 bases). The CDR3 length is 13 residues. Per the germline V gene, CDR1 is MNHEY and CDR2 is SVGAGI. V was pared by 8 bases and J by 5 bases, with 15 bases between. In DNA, the CDR3 is TGTGCCAGCTTCAGGGCAAAGAGGACTGAAGCTTTCTTT. It codes for CASFRAKRTEAFF.

This chain uses TRBV11-2 with TRBJ2-7, with 9 bases aligning to TRBD1. J gave up 0 bases and V 4 bases, and 13 bases lay outside the gene matches. CDR1 and CDR2 (germline): SGHAT, FQNNGV. This CDR3 comprises 18 residues. CDR3 region: CASSSISRGQGFSYEQYF. The CDR3 coding sequence is TGTGCCAGCAGCTCAATAAGCAGGGGACAGGGCTTCTCCTACGAGCAGTACTTC.

The gene calls are TRBV2 and TRBJ1-1; 9 bases align to TRBD1. The CDR3 runs 15 residues. J gave up 4 bases and V 6 bases, and 9 bases lay outside the gene matches. Germline values: CDR1 SNHLY, CDR2 FYNNEI. The DNA for the CDR3 is TGTGCCAGCAGGTATACAGGGGGCCAGGGCACTGAAGCTTTCTTT. Translated: CASRYTGGQGTEAFF.

This clone has only one observation. The chain has TRBV5-1 and TRBJ1-2; D possibly corresponds to TRBD1 (6 bases). The ends were cut back, 4 bases at V and 2 bases at J, with 12 bases in the middle. This CDR3 is built from 14 residues. The germline gives CDR1 SGHRS, CDR2 YFSETQ. The CDR3 DNA is TGCGCCAGCAGCCAGGGGACACTAAACTATGGCTACACCTTC. It translates to CASSQGTLNYGYTF. Together with reference TRBV5-1 and TRBJ1-2, the CDR3 gives the full variable domain: KAGVTQTPRYLIKTRGQQVTLSCSPISGHRSVSWYQQTPGQGLQFLFEYFSETQRNKGNFPGRFSGRQFSNSRSEMNVSTLELGDSALYLCASSQGTLNYGYTFGSGTRLTVV.

J is TRBJ2-1 and V is TRBV6-4; 10 bases agree with TRBD2. CDR3 length: 15 residues. Trimming took 3 bases from V and 10 from J; bases not matched to a gene: 9. In germline, CDR1 is MRHNA, CDR2 SNTAGT. CDR3 region: CASSEGTSAPREQFF. The CDR3 bases are TGTGCCAGCAGTGAGGGGACTAGCGCACCCCGGGAGCAGTTCTTC.

The rearrangement joins TRBV30 to TRBJ1-2; the D is unclear. Germline V CDR1 and CDR2: GTSNPN, SVGIG (reference sequence). V lost 2 bases to trimming and J lost 4 bases, with 14 bases between them. CDR3 length: 14 amino acids. This chain's CDR3 is CAWSIGVLSYGYTF. For the CDR3, the DNA is TGTGCCTGGAGTATTGGAGTGCTAAGCTATGGCTACACCTTC.

The rearrangement uses TRBV5-1 and TRBJ2-4; TRBD1 aligns across 7 bases. Per the germline V gene, CDR1 is SGHRS and CDR2 is YFSETQ. The V gene end was trimmed by 2 bases and the J gene end by 10 bases; junction bases not matched to a gene: 12. This CDR3 has 15 residues. The CDR3 loop reads CASSLTTGARGIQYF. The DNA for the CDR3 is TGCGCCAGCAGCTTAACCACAGGGGCGAGGGGGATTCAGTACTTC.